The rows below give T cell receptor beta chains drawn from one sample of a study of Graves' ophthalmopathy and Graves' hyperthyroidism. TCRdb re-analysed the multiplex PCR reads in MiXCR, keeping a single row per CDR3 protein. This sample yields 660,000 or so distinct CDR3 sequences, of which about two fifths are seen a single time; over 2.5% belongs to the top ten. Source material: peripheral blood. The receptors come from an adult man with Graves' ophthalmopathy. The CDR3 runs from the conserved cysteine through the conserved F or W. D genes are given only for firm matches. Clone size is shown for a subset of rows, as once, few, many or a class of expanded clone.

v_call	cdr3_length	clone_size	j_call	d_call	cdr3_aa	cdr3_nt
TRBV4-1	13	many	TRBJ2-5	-	CASSQEAPETQYF	TGCGCCAGCAGCCAAGAAGCCCCAGAGACCCAGTACTTC
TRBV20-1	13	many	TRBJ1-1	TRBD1	CSADPLGQLEAFF	TGCAGTGCTGATCCTTTGGGACAGTTAGAAGCTTTCTTT
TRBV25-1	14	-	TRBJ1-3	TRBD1	CAKQGANSGNTIYF	TGTGCAAAGCAGGGGGCCAACTCTGGAAACACCATATATTTT
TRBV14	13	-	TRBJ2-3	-	CASRRQGRDTQYF	TGTGCCAGCAGGAGGCAGGGGAGGGATACGCAGTATTTT
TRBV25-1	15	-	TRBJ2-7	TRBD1	CASSDTGTGAYEQYF	TGTGCCAGCAGTGACACCGGGACAGGAGCCTACGAGCAGTACTTC
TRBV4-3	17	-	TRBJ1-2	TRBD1	CASSPTPTGAYNYGYTF	TGCGCCAGCAGCCCCACTCCGACAGGGGCCTATAACTATGGCTACACCTTC
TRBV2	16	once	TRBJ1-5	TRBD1	CASRPIQDRGGQPQHF	TGTGCCAGCAGACCCATACAGGACCGAGGGGGCCAGCCCCAGCATTTT
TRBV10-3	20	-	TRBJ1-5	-	CAISSGLAGSIGGKYQPQHF	TGTGCCATCAGTTCCGGACTAGCGGGAAGTATTGGGGGGAAATATCAGCCCCAGCATTTT
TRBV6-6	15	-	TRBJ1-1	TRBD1	CASSYHRGGNTEAFF	TGTGCCAGCAGTTACCACAGGGGAGGGAACACTGAAGCTTTCTTT
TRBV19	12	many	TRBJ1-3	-	CASRSIRNTIYF	TGTGCCAGTAGAAGCATCAGAAACACCATATATTTT
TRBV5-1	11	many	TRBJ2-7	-	CASSLGGEQYF	TGTGCCAGCAGCTTGGGGGGTGAGCAGTACTTC
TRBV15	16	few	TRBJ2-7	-	CATSGTGQWRMHEQYF	TGTGCCACCAGCGGGACGGGGCAGTGGAGAATGCACGAGCAGTACTTC
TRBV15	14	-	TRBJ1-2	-	CATSSPPRGDGYTF	TGTGCCACCAGTAGTCCCCCGAGAGGGGATGGCTACACCTTC
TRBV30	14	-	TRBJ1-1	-	CAWSGNLRDTEAFF	TGTGCCTGGAGTGGAAACTTAAGGGACACTGAAGCTTTCTTT
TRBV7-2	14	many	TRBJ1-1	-	CASSSRSGRYEAFF	TGTGCCAGCAGCTCACGGTCAGGCCGTTACGAAGCTTTCTTT
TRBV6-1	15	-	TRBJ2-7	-	CASSEARVGGYEQYF	TGTGCCAGCAGTGAAGCAAGGGTGGGGGGCTACGAGCAGTACTTC
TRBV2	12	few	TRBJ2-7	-	CASSRGVVGQYF	TGTGCCAGCAGCAGGGGGGTGGTGGGGCAGTACTTC
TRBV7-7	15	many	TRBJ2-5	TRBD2	CASSLQGGGAETQYF	TGTGCTAGCAGCTTACAGGGCGGGGGGGCGGAGACCCAGTACTTC
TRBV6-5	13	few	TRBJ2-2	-	CASSGDVGGELFF	TGTGCCAGCAGTGGTGACGTAGGCGGGGAGCTGTTTTTT
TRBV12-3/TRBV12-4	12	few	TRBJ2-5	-	CASSLDRVSQYF	TGTGCCAGCAGTTTAGACAGGGTGTCCCAGTACTTC
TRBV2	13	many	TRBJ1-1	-	CASSGGGHTEAFF	TGTGCCAGCAGTGGGGGGGGGCACACTGAAGCTTTCTTT
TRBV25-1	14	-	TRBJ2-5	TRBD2	CASRRGADQETQYF	TGTGCCAGCAGGCGGGGGGCCGATCAAGAGACCCAGTACTTC
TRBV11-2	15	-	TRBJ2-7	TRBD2	CAGSYTSGRYYEQYF	TGTGCCGGCAGCTATACTAGCGGGAGATACTACGAGCAGTACTTC
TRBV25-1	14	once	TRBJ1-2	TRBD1	CTRAGDRPTYGYTF	TGTACCAGGGCTGGGGACAGGCCGACCTATGGCTACACCTTC
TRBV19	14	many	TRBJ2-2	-	CASRGDRNTGELFF	TGTGCCAGTAGGGGGGACCGGAACACCGGGGAGCTGTTTTTT
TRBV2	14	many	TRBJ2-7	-	CASSEKGWRDEQYF	TGTGCCAGCAGTGAAAAGGGGTGGAGGGACGAGCAGTACTTC
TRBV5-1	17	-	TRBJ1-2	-	CASSPNTETPLVYGYTF	TGCGCCAGCAGCCCAAATACTGAGACACCGCTGGTCTATGGCTACACCTTC
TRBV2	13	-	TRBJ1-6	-	CASSEGRDSPLHF	TGTGCCAGCAGCGAGGGCCGGGATTCACCCCTCCACTTT
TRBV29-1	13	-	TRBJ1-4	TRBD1	CSVSGQGSEKLFF	TGCAGCGTTTCGGGACAGGGATCCGAAAAACTGTTTTTT